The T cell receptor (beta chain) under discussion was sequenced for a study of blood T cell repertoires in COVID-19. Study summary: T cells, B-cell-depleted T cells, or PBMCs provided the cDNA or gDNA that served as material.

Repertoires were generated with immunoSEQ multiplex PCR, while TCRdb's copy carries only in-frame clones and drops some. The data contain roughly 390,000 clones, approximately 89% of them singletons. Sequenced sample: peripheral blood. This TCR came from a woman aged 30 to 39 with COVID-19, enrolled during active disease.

CDR3 DNA: TGTGCCAGCAGCTTGGTTCTAGCGGGCCCAGGCTCCTACAATGAGCAGTTCTTC. Encoded protein: CASSLVLAGPGSYNEQFF. The rearrangement links TRBV5-5 to TRBJ2-1; TRBD2 matches at 8 bases. Germline loops: CDR1 SGHKS, CDR2 YYEKEE (reference sequence). Germline trimming cut 0 bases from V and 0 bases from J; bases unmatched to any gene: 8. The CDR3 covers 18 residues.